This TCR beta chain comes out of a study of OX40 agonist ivuxolimab in advanced cancers. At the level of the study: Dose-escalation cases comprised hepatocellular carcinoma, melanoma, renal cell or head and neck cancer. Treatment received earlier with anti-PD-1, anti-PD-L1 or anti-CTLA-4 agents was allowed, and over 30% had some. The study's findings and limits: Clonal expansion by week 6 occurred in CD4+ and CD8+ blood T cells (at 0.1 to 3.0 mg/kg).

The germline gives CDR1 MDHEN, CDR2 SYDVKM. The CDR3 is 14 residues long. Trimming at V came to 3 bases and at J to 6 bases, leaving 7 bases not matched to a gene. Points on this clone: Its cognate antigen is unknown.

It was autoimmune disease history or systemic immunosuppression that excluded patients. Assay: immunoSEQ multiplex PCR; the TCRdb copy retains only in-frame clones and omits some. The sample has about 150,000 clones, approximately 94% seen once. The J gene is TRBJ1-2, the V gene TRBV28, with 7 bases identical to TRBD1. This receptor was obtained from an adult with an advanced solid tumor such as melanoma, head and neck, liver or kidney cancer. The specimen comprised CD4+ or CD8+ T cells sorted from blood, sampled in a trial of the OX40 agonist ivuxolimab. The CDR3 is CASSFLGTENGYTF. As DNA, the CDR3 is TGTGCCAGCAGTTTCCTGGGGACAGAGAATGGCTACACCTTC.